This T cell receptor (beta chain) was sequenced in a study of T-cell reconstitution after alpha-beta-depleted transplantation in children. Study outcomes and limitations: Several hundred expanded graft clones reportedly were the source of alpha-beta T cells about two months after transplant. Surviving recipient T cells and thymic progenitors underlay high day-60 TCRbeta diversity in some patients. At one year after transplant, newly produced T cells mostly accounted for T-cell counts and diversity.

Preparing the TCRbeta library involved the use of unique molecular identifiers. TCRdb ran MiXCR on the PCR reads and lists one entry per CDR3 protein. The sample contains 90,000 to 120,000 distinct CDR3 sequences, around 6.4% of which appear only once. Germline lookup yields CDR1 MDHEN and CDR2 SYDVKM. V was shortened by 3 bases and J by 2 bases, with 13 bases between the two germline ends. The CDR3 loop spans 15 amino acids. About this clonotype: Its antigen is still unknown.

The clonotype originates from a male patient under 10 years old who had a stem cell transplant for acute lymphoblastic leukemia, so the T cells may come from the graft donor. This chain uses TRBV28 with TRBJ1-1; tentative D call: TRBD1 (6 bases). The sequenced sample was PBMCs, mostly from graft donor cells, obtained 360 days after TCRalphabeta/CD19-depleted stem cell transplant. The CDR3 loop is CASSFQGGVNTEAFF. CDR3 in DNA: TGTGCCAGCAGTTTCCAAGGGGGAGTCAACACTGAAGCTTTCTTT. The whole variable domain, remainder taken from reference TRBV28 and TRBJ1-1, is DVKVTQSSRYLVKRTGEKVFLECVQDMDHENMFWYRQDPGLGLRLIYFSYDVKMKEKGDIPEGYSVSREKKERFSLILESASTNQTSMYLCASSFQGGVNTEAFFGQGTRLTVV.